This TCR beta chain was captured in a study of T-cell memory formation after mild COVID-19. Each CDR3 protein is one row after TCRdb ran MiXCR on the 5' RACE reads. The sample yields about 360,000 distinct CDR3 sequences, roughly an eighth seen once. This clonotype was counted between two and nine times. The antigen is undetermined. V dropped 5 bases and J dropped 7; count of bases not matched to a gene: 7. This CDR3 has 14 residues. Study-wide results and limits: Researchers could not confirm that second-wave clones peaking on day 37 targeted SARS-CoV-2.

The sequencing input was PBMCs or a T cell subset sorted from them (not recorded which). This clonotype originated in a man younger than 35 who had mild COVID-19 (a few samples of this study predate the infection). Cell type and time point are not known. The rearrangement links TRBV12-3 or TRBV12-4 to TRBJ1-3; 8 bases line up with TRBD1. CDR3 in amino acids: CASSRTGSWNTIYF. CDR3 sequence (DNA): TGTGCCAGCAGTAGGACAGGGTCTTGGAACACCATATATTTT.